The 4 T cell receptor beta chains below come from one sample, sequenced in a study of radiotherapy plus CTLA-4 blockade in lung cancer. Sequencing was performed with immunoSEQ multiplex PCR; in TCRdb, only in-frame clones are kept and a portion is missing. The table has roughly 97,000 clones, approximately 72% seen once. This material consisted of peripheral blood, taken from a patient treated with radiotherapy plus ipilimumab. The receptors were sampled from a human donor with non-small cell lung cancer who had a partial response to radiotherapy plus ipilimumab. Some clones in this sample may be carry-over from other donors' samples.

This chain connects TRBV28 to TRBJ2-4, with TRBD1 identical over 9 bases. Germline loops: CDR1 MDHEN, CDR2 SYDVKM. The CDR3 runs to 14 residues. V shed 6 bases and J 8 bases; nucleotides not matched to a gene: 8. The CDR3 bases are TGTGCCAGCAGCGCCCCGGGACAGGGCTACATTCAGTACTTC. Its translation is CASSAPGQGYIQYF.

This clone was detected a few times. The V gene is TRBV7-2, the J gene TRBJ2-2; weak D call: TRBD2 (6 bases). Trimming shortened V by 1 base and J by 7 bases, and 13 bases separated the two germline ends. Germline V lookup: CDR1 SGHTA, CDR2 FQGNSA. The CDR3 spans 15 residues. This chain's CDR3 is CASSLVGGAGGELFF. The CDR3 DNA reads TGTGCCAGCAGCTTAGTAGGAGGGGCCGGCGGGGAGCTGTTTTTT.

The chain combines TRBV27 with TRBJ2-1, with TRBD1 matching over 8 bases. CDR3 length: 15 residues. Germline CDR1 is MNHEY and CDR2 is SMNVEV (reference sequence). The junction had 11 bases not matched to a gene; V was cut back by 5 bases and J by 8 bases. CDR3 sequence (DNA): TGTGCCAGCAGTCCAGGACAGGGTGGGATCTATGAGCAGTTCTTC. Translating it yields CASSPGQGGIYEQFF.

This sequence joins TRBV6-1 and TRBJ2-2; D unresolved. Germline V CDR1 and CDR2: MNHNS, SASEGT. The V and J ends lost 7 bases and 4 bases respectively, with 10 bases between them. This CDR3 spans 13 amino acids. The CDR3: CASISLSTGELFF. The CDR3, as DNA: TGTGCCAGCATTAGCTTGAGCACCGGGGAGCTGTTTTTT.